The source of this T cell receptor (beta chain) is a study of blood T cell repertoires in COVID-19. On the study more broadly: Samples came from the United States, Italy and Spain, spanning acute and convalescent COVID-19.

Profiled with immunoSEQ multiplex PCR; TCRdb holds only in-frame clones, not every one. This table has roughly 290,000 clones, roughly 80% appearing once. V dropped 2 bases and J dropped 5; count of bases not matched to a gene: 7. There are 16 residues in the CDR3. Germline V gene sequence: CDR1 MGHRA, CDR2 YSYEKL. The sequenced material came from peripheral blood. The receptor comes from a person aged 65-85 years with COVID-19, enrolled during active disease. The chain has TRBV4-1 and TRBJ1-2; 11 nucleotides match TRBD1. In DNA form, the CDR3 reads TGCGCCAGCAGCCAAATTCGGACAGGGGGCGGTTATGGCTACACCTTC. Amino acids: CASSQIRTGGGYGYTF.